Each of the 32 T cell receptor beta chains below was sequenced from the same sample in a study of tumor-infiltrating lymphocytes in primary liver carcinoma. The authors made TCR beta cDNA from roughly 480 ng total RNA with a constant-region primer. ARM-PCR, slightly modified, supplied the TCR beta libraries through three nested multiplex PCR rounds. The two initial PCR rounds, 9 to 11 cycles each, used TRBV1-TRBV30 forward and C-beta reverse primers. MiXCR, applied by TCRdb to the multiplex PCR reads, yields one record per CDR3 protein. The sample includes just over 20,000 distinct CDR3 sequences, around three quarters of them seen just once. Starting material for RNA and DNA co-extraction consisted of about 17-32 mg of unsorted bulk tissue. Sequencing input: liver tumor tissue from sampling region 4. Specified subset: tumor region T4, right-lateral pole. The receptors were gathered from a woman under 40 with primary liver carcinoma and hepatitis B virus infection.

With respect to this clonotype: The CDR3 does not close with the conserved phenylalanine or tryptophan, likely indicating a read error. The CDR3: CSRSTDTGLTQYL. The DNA of the CDR3 is TGTTCCAGAAGTACCGACACGGGGCTGACCCAGTACTTG. The chain is built from TRBV6-5 and TRBJ2-5; D possibly matches TRBD1 or TRBD2 (5 bases each). CDR1 is MNHEY and CDR2 is SVGAGI in the germline V gene. The CDR3 contains 13 residues.

The V and J genes are TRBV20-1 and TRBJ2-1; 16 bases map to TRBD2. Germline values: CDR1 DFQATT, CDR2 SNEGSKA (reference sequence). CDR3 length: 17 residues. V trimming: 5 bases; J trimming: 9 bases; junction bases outside the gene matches: 13. The CDR3 spells CSAAPSGTSGRASEQFF. The CDR3 nucleotides read TGCAGTGCTGCGCCATCAGGGACTAGCGGGAGGGCCAGTGAGCAGTTCTTC.

In this sample, this clonotype turned up a few times. A read error may account for a junction end that differs from germline. The chain carries TRBV28 and TRBJ2-7; tentatively, D is TRBD1 or TRBD2 (5 bases each). This CDR3 comprises 14 residues. Germline assignment: CDR1 MDHEN and CDR2 SYDVKM. CDR3: CASRTPGGSHEQCF. In DNA, the CDR3 is TGTGCCAGCAGAACCCCTGGGGGTTCCCACGAGCAGTGCTTC.

In the case of this clonotype: An end of the junction does not agree with germline; a read error may underlie this. V and J are TRBV12-3 or TRBV12-4 and TRBJ2-1; TRBD1 is a possible D gene (6 bases). This CDR3 comprises 15 residues. CDR3 residues: CVSGLSGTSGLEQFF. CDR3 DNA: TGTGTCAGCGGCCTGTCCGGGACAAGCGGACTTGAGCAGTTCTTC.

The chain carries TRBV7-8 and TRBJ2-3; 10 bases are shared with TRBD2. This CDR3 has 17 residues. Germline V lookup: CDR1 SGHVS, CDR2 FQNEAQ. Trimming at V came to 1 base and at J to 6 bases, leaving 10 bases not matched to a gene. The CDR3 nucleotides are TGTGCCAGCAGCTTAGAAGAGGCTAGCGGGAGCGCGGATACGCAGTATTTT. Residues: CASSLEEASGSADTQYF.

On this clonotype itself: This CDR3 fails to terminate in the conserved phenylalanine or tryptophan, so it likely reflects a read error. J is TRBJ2-1 and V is TRBV4-1, with 7 bases lining up with TRBD2. Germline loops: CDR1 MGHRA, CDR2 YSYEKL. The CDR3 spans 17 residues. The CDR3 DNA reads as TGCACCAGCAGCCAAGTGGACGGGAGGATTTCCCCGAATGAGCAGTTCCTC. Encoded protein: CTSSQVDGRISPNEQFL.

The chain employs TRBV29-1 and TRBJ1-5; D might be TRBD1 (6 bases). V lost 7 bases, J lost 10 bases, and 17 bases lay in between. Germline assignment: CDR1 SQVTM and CDR2 ANQGSEA. This CDR3 is built from 12 residues. The CDR3 is CSAGGPDGPQHF. The CDR3 DNA follows: TGCAGCGCGGGGGGCCCAGACGGTCCCCAGCATTTT. The full variable domain, its missing parts supplied by reference TRBV29-1 and TRBJ1-5, is SAVISQKPSRDICQRGTSLTIQCQVDSQVTMMFWYRQQPGQSLTLIATANQGSEATYESGFVIDKFPISRPNLTFSTLTVSNMSPEDSSIYLCSAGGPDGPQHFGDGTRLSIL.

Details on this clonotype: Sequence at one end of the junction differs from germline and may be a read error. This chain joins TRBV11-3 and TRBJ2-3; the D is unclear. The CDR3 extends over 14 amino acids. Germline-derived CDR1 and CDR2 are SGHNT and YENEEA. The CDR3 bases are TGTGCCAGCAGCTTAGATGGGCCCACAGATACAAAGTATTTC. It is translated as CASSLDGPTDTKYF.

Regarding this clonotype: Since no conserved phenylalanine or tryptophan closes the CDR3, a read error is the likely cause. The rearrangement uses TRBV10-3 and TRBJ2-1, with D unclear. Germline V gene data show CDR1 as ENHRY and CDR2 as SYGVKD. V was pared by 8 bases and J by 8 bases, with 19 bases between. This CDR3 spans 14 amino acids. The DNA of the CDR3 is TGTGCCATCGCTCCCACGGCGACCCGGGATGAGCAGTTCATC. Residues: CAIAPTATRDEQFI.

This clonotype has a handful of counts. A read error is possible here, since a much larger clone lies one base away. The rearrangement joins TRBV10-3 to TRBJ2-3; D may be TRBD1 (6 bases). Trimming left V 2 bases short and J 0 bases short, with 12 bases between. Germline V gene lookup returns CDR1 ENHRY and CDR2 SYGVKD. CDR3 length: 16 residues. The CDR3, as DNA: TGTGCCATCAGTGAGGGGGGTAGGGGGAGCACAGATACGCAGTATTTT. It is translated as CAISEGGRGSTDTQYF.

This clonotype has just one count. Germline is not matched at one junction end, which may reflect a read error. This rearrangement joins TRBV6-5 to TRBJ2-2; D may be TRBD1 or TRBD2 (5 bases each). The CDR3 covers 13 residues. CDR1 MNHEY and CDR2 SVGAGI come from the germline V gene. In nucleotides, the CDR3 is TGCCTCAGCAGGCAGGGACGGACCGGGGAGCTGTTTTTT. Translation gives CLSRQGRTGELFF.

Points on this clonotype: The germline gene is not matched at one end of the junction; a read error may be the cause. The genes are TRBV11-2 and TRBJ1-3, with TRBD1 as a possible D gene (5 bases). Germline V gene sequence: CDR1 SGHAT, CDR2 FQNNGV. The CDR3 is 15 residues long. The CDR3 reads CASSLFRETRNTIYF. The DNA of the CDR3 is TGTGCCAGCAGCTTATTCAGGGAGACTCGAAACACTATATATTTT. Supplemented by reference TRBV11-2 and TRBJ1-3, the full variable domain reads EAGVAQSPRYKIIEKRQSVAFWCNPISGHATLYWYQQILGQGPKLLIQFQNNGVVDDSQLPKDRFSAERLKGVDSTLKIQPAKLEDSAVYLCASSLFRETRNTIYFGEGSWLTVV.

In the case of this clonotype: As the CDR3 is not closed by the conserved phenylalanine or tryptophan, this likely results from a read error. The chain employs TRBV28 and TRBJ2-5, with TRBD2 matching over 13 bases. The trim removed 8 bases at V and 5 bases at J, leaving 8 bases unmatched. From germline, CDR1 is MDHEN and CDR2 SYDVKM. The CDR3 covers 15 residues. DNA of the CDR3: TGTGCCAGCCGTCTGACTAGCGGGAGGTGGGAGACCCAGTACCTC. Amino acids: CASRLTSGRWETQYL.

V is TRBV29-1 and J is TRBJ2-1; D is undetermined. V lost 7 bases and J 8 bases, leaving 21 bases between the germline ends. The germline V gene encodes CDR1 SQVTM and CDR2 ANQGSEA. This CDR3 comprises 14 residues. The CDR3 DNA follows: TGCAGCGCTGTCGGGCTAATAGGTTACGATGAGCAGTTCTTC. Encoded protein: CSAVGLIGYDEQFF.

With respect to this clonotype: Lacking the conserved final phenylalanine or tryptophan, this CDR3 likely reflects a read error. The rearrangement links TRBV13 to TRBJ2-7; TRBD2 is a possible D gene (6 bases). The CDR3 runs 12 residues. Between the trimmed V and J ends, which lost 5 bases and 7 bases, there was a span of 12 bases. Germline CDR1 is PRHDT and CDR2 is FYEKMQ (reference sequence). DNA for the CDR3: TGTGCCAGCAGCCCAGGGACTGGGGAGCAGTACTCC. It codes for CASSPGTGEQYS.

Comments on this clonotype: Being one base from a much bigger clone, this may be a read error. The chain uses TRBV4-3 and TRBJ2-1, with D perhaps matching TRBD2 (6 bases). Looked up from germline, CDR1 is LGHNA and CDR2 is YSLEER. The V end was cut by 10 bases, the J end by 0 bases, with 16 bases between. The CDR3 length is 15 residues. In nucleotides, the CDR3 is TGCGCCATCCAAGATGCGGGAAGCTCCTACAATGAGCAGTTCTTC. Translating gives CAIQDAGSSYNEQFF.

As regards this clonotype: At one of its ends the junction is not consistent with the germline gene, which may arise from a read error. The chain is built from TRBV7-9 and TRBJ2-7; 7 positions match TRBD1. CDR3 length equals 14 residues. CDR1 and CDR2 (germline): SEHNR, FQNEAQ (reference sequence). Here the CDR3 reads CQQLGTAAPYEQYF. The DNA of the CDR3 is TGCCAGCAGCTGGGGACAGCCGCACCTTACGAGCAGTACTTC.

DNA of the CDR3: TGTGCCAGCAGCTCCCGGGACGCGGGCGGTCAGCCCCAGTATTTT. It encodes CASSSRDAGGQPQYF. The rearrangement joins TRBV7-2 to TRBJ1-5; possibly TRBD1 or TRBD2 for D (5 bases each). Matching the DNA end better, TRBJ2-3 makes the J call doubtful. Germline V CDR1 and CDR2: SGHTA, FQGNSA. The CDR3 is 15 amino acids.

This clonotype occurred many times. The chain links TRBV28 to TRBJ1-1, with D hard to call. With 2 bases removed from V and 7 bases from J, the gap between germline ends came to 20 bases. CDR3 length: 16 amino acids. Germline V gives CDR1 MDHEN, CDR2 SYDVKM. The CDR3 nucleotides are TGTGCCAGCAGTTTAACGGGCCCACCCGCAGTCAGTGAAGCTTTCTTT. Amino acids: CASSLTGPPAVSEAFF.

Turning to this clonotype: Compared with germline, one end of the junction differs, possibly owing to a read error. V gene TRBV14 combines with J gene TRBJ2-2; D remains ambiguous. The CDR3 loop spans 14 amino acids. Germline CDR1 and CDR2: SGHDN and FVKESK. CDR3 bases: TGTGCAAGCAGCCTAGGACGGAACACCAGGGAGCTGTTTTTT. It translates to CASSLGRNTRELFF.

On this clonotype: An end of the junction differs from the germline gene, which may be a read error. This chain joins TRBV7-8 and TRBJ2-7; 8 nucleotides agree with TRBD1. Per the germline V gene, CDR1 is SGHVS and CDR2 is FQNEAQ. This CDR3 region has 15 residues. The CDR3 DNA reads as TGTGCGAGCAGCCAAACTAGCAGGGGGCCCTACGAGCAGTACTTC. This sequence encodes CASSQTSRGPYEQYF.

With respect to this clonotype: At one end, the junction sequence differs from germline, possibly due to a read error. The chain uses TRBV4-1 and TRBJ2-3; weak D call: TRBD1 (5 bases). CDR1 MGHRA and CDR2 YSYEKL come from the germline V gene. The CDR3 covers 17 residues. The CDR3 here is CASSQDGHRAPSDRQYF. In DNA, the CDR3 is TGCGCCAGCAGCCAAGACGGACACCGAGCCCCATCTGATAGGCAGTATTTT.

Remarks on this clonotype: The junction and the germline gene differ at one end; a read error may be behind it. The rearrangement links TRBV4-2 to TRBJ2-7, with 10 nucleotides matching TRBD1. Per germline, CDR1 LGHNA and CDR2 YNFKEQ. CDR3 length: 18 amino acids. CDR3 sequence: CATCQEHLGQGGPREQYF. The CDR3 DNA follows: TGTGCCACCTGCCAGGAACACCTAGGACAGGGGGGACCGCGCGAGCAATACTTC.

The chain is built from TRBV12-3 or TRBV12-4 and TRBJ2-5; 8 bases line up with TRBD2. With 7 bases clipped from V and 3 bases from J, the junction kept 10 bases outside the gene matches. The CDR3 contains 15 residues. CDR3 in DNA: TGTGCCAGCATAACCTACCCCGGGAGGGAAGAGACCCAGTACTTC. It is translated as CASITYPGREETQYF.

This clonotype has just a few counts. This chain uses TRBV28 with TRBJ1-4; 7 nucleotides line up with TRBD1. CDR1 is MDHEN and CDR2 is SYDVKM in the germline V gene. This CDR3 comprises 17 residues. With 5 bases clipped from V and 4 bases from J, the junction kept 13 bases outside the gene matches. CDR3: CASSPSTIGTVNEKLFF. In nucleotides, the CDR3 is TGTGCCAGCAGTCCCTCCACAATCGGGACAGTTAATGAAAAACTGTTTTTT.

Of note for this clonotype: An end of the junction does not agree with germline; a read error may underlie this. The chain couples TRBV4-2 to TRBJ2-2; D is undetermined. CDR1 and CDR2 (germline): LGHNA, YNFKEQ. This CDR3 comprises 21 residues. This CDR3 is CANSQVFFGKEPTKNTGELFF. In DNA form, the CDR3 reads TGTGCCAACAGCCAAGTATTTTTCGGAAAGGAGCCGACAAAGAATACCGGGGAGCTGTTTTTT.

The rearrangement joins TRBV4-1 to TRBJ1-5; perhaps TRBD1 as D (6 bases). This CDR3 spans 14 amino acids. Trimming removed 8 bases at V and 6 bases at J, with 17 bases between. Germline lookup yields CDR1 MGHRA and CDR2 YSYEKL. CDR3: CASDSWTDSQPQHF. The CDR3 DNA reads TGCGCCAGCGACTCATGGACAGATAGTCAGCCCCAGCATTTT.

The sample holds a few counts of this clonotype. The junction does not match germline at one end; this may be a read error. The chain uses TRBV10-3 and TRBJ2-5; D call uncertain. The CDR3 contains 15 residues. The germline CDR1 and CDR2 sequences are ENHRY and SYGVKD. CDR3 loop: CAISELAARQETQYF. In DNA, the CDR3 is TGTGCCATCAGCGAGTTGGCTGCCAGACAAGAGACCCAGTACTTC.

The CDR3 sequence is CASSPRLGPFNEQFF. In DNA, the CDR3 is TGCGCCAGCAGCCCACGTCTCGGGCCCTTCAATGAGCAGTTCTTC. The V gene is TRBV4-1, the J gene TRBJ2-1; D ambiguous. The germline V gene encodes CDR1 MGHRA and CDR2 YSYEKL. The CDR3 totals 15 residues. Deletions cut 4 bases from V and 6 bases from J, with 16 bases between.

Regarding this clonotype: It is likely a read error, because the conserved phenylalanine at the end of the CDR3 is missing. The chain employs TRBV11-2 and TRBJ2-2, with 9 bases aligning to TRBD1. Looked up from germline, CDR1 is SGHAT and CDR2 is FQNNGV. This CDR3 region has 16 residues. CDR3: CASISQGAPDTGELFY. CDR3 nucleotide sequence: TGTGCCAGCATCTCACAGGGGGCTCCAGACACCGGTGAGCTGTTTTAT.

V is TRBV6-2 or TRBV6-3 and J is TRBJ2-1; possible D gene TRBD1, 6 bases. This CDR3 contains 12 residues. V shed 11 bases and J shed 6 bases, with 14 bases lying between them. Germline V gene lookup returns CDR1 MNHEY and CDR2 SVGEGT. The CDR3 bases are TGTGCCCGCCATGGCAGGGGCAATGAGCAGTTCTTC. Protein: CARHGRGNEQFF.

Details on this clonotype: Its ends do not fully match the called genes, so a read error is possible. The V call is TRBV28, the J call TRBJ2-7; D is uncertain. The CDR3 sequence is 14 residues long. The germline V gene has CDR1 MDHEN and CDR2 SYDVKM. CDR3 bases: TGTGCCAGCAGAACCCCCGGCGGTTCCCACGACCAGTACTTC. It is translated as CASRTPGGSHDQYF.